Below, 25 T cell receptor beta chains from the same sample are listed, as sequenced in a study of cytomegalovirus exposure and HLA in healthy donors. It was with 60 Vbeta and 13 Jbeta primers that the PCR ran. Profiled with immunoSEQ multiplex PCR; TCRdb holds only in-frame clones, not every one. The sample records about 190,000 clones, approximately 84% being singletons. Material for sequencing was PBMCs. The receptor source for this set is a man aged 50 to 59 in good health and CMV-seronegative.

This chain links TRBV5-1 with TRBJ1-6; 9 bases align to TRBD1. The CDR3 spans 14 residues. J lost 9 bases, V lost 2 bases, and 3 bases had no gene match. The germline gives CDR1 SGHRS, CDR2 YFSETQ. The CDR3 DNA follows: TGCGCCAGCAGCTTCGGACAGGGGATTTCACCCCTCCACTTT. It encodes CASSFGQGISPLHF.

The chain joins TRBV7-2 to TRBJ2-2, with 9 nucleotides matching TRBD2. In germline, CDR1 is SGHTA, CDR2 FQGNSA. This CDR3 contains 17 residues. Trimming took 1 base from V and 2 from J; bases not matched to a gene: 5. The CDR3 region is CASSLEPSGANTGELFF. The DNA of the CDR3 is TGTGCCAGCAGCTTAGAGCCTAGCGGGGCTAACACCGGGGAGCTGTTTTTT.

The chain couples TRBV9 to TRBJ1-4; TRBD1 aligns across 9 bases. CDR1 and CDR2 from the germline V gene are SGDLS and YYNGEE. V was clipped by 6 bases and J by 7 bases; unmatched bases: 10. The CDR3 is made up of 15 amino acids. CDR3 residues: CASNVGQGFFEKLFF. CDR3 DNA sequence: TGTGCCAGCAACGTCGGACAGGGGTTTTTTGAAAAACTGTTTTTT.

In its sample, this clone was seen once. CDR3 residues: CASRPGGRVTGYTF. Written as DNA, the CDR3 is TGTGCAAGTCGCCCCGGGGGTAGGGTGACGGGCTACACCTTC. This rearrangement joins TRBV12-2 to TRBJ1-2. TRBV12-2 is a listed pseudogene. The CDR3 runs to 14 residues.

This chain joins TRBV5-6 and TRBJ2-7, with 7 bases identical to TRBD1. This CDR3 spans 13 amino acids. CDR1 and CDR2 from the germline V gene are SGHDT and YYEEEE. With 4 bases clipped from V and 4 bases from J, the junction kept 5 bases outside the gene matches. The DNA for the CDR3 is TGTGCCAGCAGCCCGGGACAGCTTTACGAGCAGTACTTC. It translates to CASSPGQLYEQYF.

This chain links TRBV7-9 with TRBJ2-2, with TRBD1 matching over 8 bases. CDR3 size: 16 residues. In germline, CDR1 is SEHNR, CDR2 FQNEAQ (reference sequence). V lost 1 base to trimming and J lost 1 base; unmatched junction nucleotides: 2. DNA for the CDR3: TGTGCCAGCAGCTTAGGACAGGGGTTGAACACCGGGGAGCTGTTTTTT. Encoded protein: CASSLGQGLNTGELFF.

This rearrangement joins TRBV27 to TRBJ1-5, with 11 bases fitting TRBD1. The CDR3 has 17 residues. Trimming cost V 5 bases and J 0 bases; bases outside gene matches: 6. CDR1 and CDR2 (germline): MNHEY, SMNVEV (reference sequence). The CDR3 DNA follows: TGTGCCAGCAGTCCGGGACAGGGGGGCTATAGCAATCAGCCCCAGCATTTT. This translates into CASSPGQGGYSNQPQHF.

The rearrangement uses TRBV5-1 and TRBJ2-7; D possibly corresponds to TRBD1 (6 bases). CDR1 and CDR2 (germline): SGHRS, YFSETQ. With 8 bases removed from V and 0 bases from J, the gap between germline ends came to 18 bases. This CDR3 comprises 15 residues. The CDR3 here is CASSSQGSLSYEQYF. The CDR3 DNA sequence: TGCGCCAGTTCATCACAGGGATCCCTCTCCTACGAGCAGTACTTC.

This CDR3 is CSASGFSYNEQFF. The CDR3 DNA reads as TGCAGCGCCTCCGGGTTCTCCTACAATGAGCAGTTCTTC. The chain couples TRBV29-1 to TRBJ2-1, with unresolved D. Trimming cost V 7 bases and J 0 bases, with 10 bases left between them. The CDR3 extends over 13 amino acids. Germline CDR1 is SQVTM and CDR2 is ANQGSEA.

This rearrangement joins TRBV7-9 to TRBJ1-2; tentative D call: TRBD1 (6 bases). Germline V gene lookup returns CDR1 SEHNR and CDR2 FQNEAQ (reference sequence). CDR3 length equals 14 residues. Trimming left V 1 base short and J 5 bases short, with 11 bases between. In nucleotides, the CDR3 is TGTGCCAGCAGCTTAGACGTAGGGGGATATGGCTACACCTTC. Its protein product is CASSLDVGGYGYTF.

The chain joins TRBV4-3 to TRBJ2-6, with TRBD1 identical over 8 bases. CDR3 length: 18 amino acids. With 5 bases clipped from V and 1 base from J, the junction kept 10 bases outside the gene matches. Germline CDR1 and CDR2: LGHNA and YSLEER. CDR3 loop: CASSSLGQGASGANVLTF. The CDR3 region has the DNA TGCGCCAGCAGCTCCCTCGGGCAGGGGGCTTCTGGGGCCAACGTCCTGACTTTC.

This clone was counted a few times. The chain carries TRBV9 and TRBJ2-1; maybe TRBD2 (5 bases). Trimming removed 3 bases from V and 8 bases from J, with 9 bases in between. The CDR3 extends over 12 amino acids. The germline gives CDR1 SGDLS, CDR2 YYNGEE. CDR3: CASSEEEDEQFF. In DNA form, the CDR3 reads TGTGCCAGCAGCGAAGAGGAGGATGAGCAGTTCTTC.

This clone was counted once. The CDR3 spells CASSSYRVGTEAFF. DNA of the CDR3: TGTGCCAGCAGCTCCTACAGGGTTGGCACTGAAGCTTTCTTT. The rearrangement links TRBV7-2 to TRBJ1-1, with D perhaps TRBD1 (6 bases). V lost 4 bases, J lost 4 bases, and 13 bases lay in between. Per the germline V gene, CDR1 is SGHTA and CDR2 is FQGNSA. The CDR3 has 14 amino acids.

This clone was recorded a few times. V and J are TRBV18 and TRBJ1-2; 10 nucleotides match TRBD1. The CDR3 consists of 15 residues. The trim removed 3 bases at V and 2 bases at J, leaving 3 bases unmatched. Germline V gene data show CDR1 as KGHSH and CDR2 as LQKENI. The CDR3 DNA reads as TGTGCCAGCTCACCCGGGACAGGGGACAACTATGGCTACACCTTC. It codes for CASSPGTGDNYGYTF. The whole variable domain, remainder taken from reference TRBV18 and TRBJ1-2, is NAGVMQNPRHLVRRRGQEARLRCSPMKGHSHVYWYRQLPEEGLKFMVYLQKENIIDESGMPKERFSAEFPKEGPSILRIQQVVRGDSAAYFCASSPGTGDNYGYTFGSGTRLTVV.

The chain carries TRBV19 and TRBJ2-6; D call uncertain. CDR3 size: 14 residues. In germline, CDR1 is LNHDA, CDR2 SQIVND (reference sequence). V was trimmed by 2 bases and J by 2 bases, leaving 4 bases between them. The CDR3 loop reads CASSITAGANVLTF. DNA of the CDR3: TGTGCCAGTAGTATAACGGCTGGGGCCAACGTCCTGACTTTC. The entire variable domain, with the rest obtained from reference TRBV19 and TRBJ2-6, is as follows: DGGITQSPKYLFRKEGQNVTLSCEQNLNHDAMYWYRQDPGQGLRLIYYSQIVNDFQKGDIAEGYSVSREKKESFPLTVTSAQKNPTAFYLCASSITAGANVLTFGAGSRLTVL.

The chain links TRBV10-3 to TRBJ1-1, with a weak D call TRBD1 (5 bases). Germline V gives CDR1 ENHRY, CDR2 SYGVKD. Trimming took 2 bases from V and 11 from J, leaving 15 bases between them. This CDR3 contains 13 residues. The CDR3 DNA reads as TGTGCCATCAGTGAGAAGGTTGCAGGGTCGGCTTTCTTT. Protein product: CAISEKVAGSAFF.

The chain links TRBV7-6 to TRBJ1-5, with 8 bases that match TRBD1. Trimming took 6 bases from V and 7 from J; bases not matched to a gene: 5. In germline, CDR1 is SGHVS, CDR2 FNYEAQ. The length of the CDR3 is 13 residues. CDR3 in DNA: TGTGCCAGCAGTCCAGACAGGGGACAGCCCCAGCATTTT. The encoded protein is CASSPDRGQPQHF.

Here the CDR3 reads CAWRSGVGNEQFF. CDR3 sequence (DNA): TGTGCCTGGAGAAGCGGGGTGGGTAATGAGCAGTTCTTC. The V gene is TRBV30, the J gene TRBJ2-1; the match to TRBD2 covers 7 bases. The germline gives CDR1 GTSNPN, CDR2 SVGIG (reference sequence). This CDR3 has 13 amino acids. J gave up 7 bases and V 3 bases, and 6 bases lay outside the gene matches.

The chain joins TRBV7-2 to TRBJ2-7, with D perhaps TRBD1 (7 bases). Trimming removed 4 bases from V and 0 bases from J, with 13 bases in between. Germline CDR1 and CDR2: SGHTA and FQGNSA. CDR3 length: 15 amino acids. CDR3 protein: CASSSNRGGSYEQYF. The CDR3 DNA reads as TGTGCCAGCAGCTCCAACAGGGGAGGCTCCTACGAGCAGTACTTC.

The chain couples TRBV27 to TRBJ2-5, with unresolved D. From germline, CDR1 is MNHEY and CDR2 SMNVEV (reference sequence). CDR3 length: 14 residues. V lost 0 bases and J 6 bases, leaving 11 bases between the germline ends. CDR3 residues: CASSLSAGRKTQYF. The CDR3 nucleotides are TGTGCCAGCAGTTTATCGGCAGGAAGAAAGACCCAGTACTTC.

The chain links TRBV4-3 to TRBJ1-1, with TRBD1 matching over 7 bases. CDR1 LGHNA and CDR2 YSLEER come from the germline V gene. V lost 4 bases, J lost 4 bases, and 3 bases stayed unmatched. This CDR3 has 13 amino acids. For the CDR3, the DNA is TGCGCCAGCAGCCTAGGGGGCGGCACTGAAGCTTTCTTT. Its protein product is CASSLGGGTEAFF.

The rearrangement links TRBV11-2 to TRBJ1-2; 8 bases line up with TRBD1. The CDR3 covers 13 residues. The junction had 6 bases not matched to a gene; V was cut back by 5 bases and J by 7 bases. The germline V gene encodes CDR1 SGHAT and CDR2 FQNNGV. CDR3 protein: CASSHDRGGGYTF. The CDR3 region has the DNA TGTGCCAGCAGCCATGACAGGGGTGGTGGCTACACCTTC.

This chain links TRBV18 with TRBJ1-5; D is unclear. Trimming removed 2 bases at V and 5 bases at J, with 10 bases between. Germline-derived CDR1 and CDR2 are KGHSH and LQKENI. CDR3 length: 14 amino acids. Written as DNA, the CDR3 is TGTGCCAGCTCACCAAAGCCATCTGATCAGCCCCAGCATTTT. This encodes CASSPKPSDQPQHF.

The chain carries TRBV7-2 and TRBJ2-1; no reliable D call. The germline V gene encodes CDR1 SGHTA and CDR2 FQGNSA. Between the trimmed V and J ends, which lost 5 bases and 12 bases, there was a span of 11 bases. The CDR3 consists of 11 residues. The CDR3 loop reads CASSRDIGQFF. In DNA, the CDR3 is TGTGCCAGCAGCCGAGACATCGGGCAGTTCTTC. Full variable domain (rest looked up from reference TRBV7-2 and TRBJ2-1): GAGVSQSPSNKVTEKGKDVELRCDPISGHTALYWYRQSLGQGLEFLIYFQGNSAPDKSGLPSDRFSAERTGGSVSTLTIQRTQQEDSAVYLCASSRDIGQFFGPGTRLTVL.

V gene TRBV10-3 combines with J gene TRBJ2-6, with D maybe TRBD2 (5 bases). Germline CDR1 and CDR2: ENHRY and SYGVKD. The length of the CDR3 is 18 residues. V lost 0 bases and J lost 0, with 12 bases in between. The CDR3 coding sequence is TGTGCCATCAGTGAGTCGAAGGTGGGAGCCTCTGGGGCCAACGTCCTGACTTTC. Residues: CAISESKVGASGANVLTF.